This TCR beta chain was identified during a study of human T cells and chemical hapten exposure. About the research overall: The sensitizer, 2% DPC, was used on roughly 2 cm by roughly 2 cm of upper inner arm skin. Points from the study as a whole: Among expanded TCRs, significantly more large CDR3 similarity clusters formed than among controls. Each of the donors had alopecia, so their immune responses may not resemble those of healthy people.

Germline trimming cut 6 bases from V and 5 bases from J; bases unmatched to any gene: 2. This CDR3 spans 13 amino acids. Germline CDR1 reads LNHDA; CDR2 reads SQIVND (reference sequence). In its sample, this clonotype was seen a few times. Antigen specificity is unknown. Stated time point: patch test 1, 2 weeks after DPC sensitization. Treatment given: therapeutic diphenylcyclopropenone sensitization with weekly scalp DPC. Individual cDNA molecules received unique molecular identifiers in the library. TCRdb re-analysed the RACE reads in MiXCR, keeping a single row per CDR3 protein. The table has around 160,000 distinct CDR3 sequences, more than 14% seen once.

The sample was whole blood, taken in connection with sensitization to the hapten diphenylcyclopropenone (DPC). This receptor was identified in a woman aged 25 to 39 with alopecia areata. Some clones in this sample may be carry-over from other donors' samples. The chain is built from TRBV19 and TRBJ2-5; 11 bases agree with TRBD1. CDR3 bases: TGTGCCAGTAGCGGGACAGGGGGTGAGACCCAGTACTTC. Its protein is CASSGTGGETQYF.